The clone carrying this TCR beta chain was detected a few times. The data are from a study of identical twins. TCRdb reanalysed the 5' RACE reads using MiXCR and keeps one entry per CDR3 protein. The sample yields about 730,000 distinct CDR3 sequences, over 20% seen once. This same sample was also part of a study on T cells expressing NK-cell markers. From that report: In the group of eight sequenced donors, seven were HCMV-seropositive and one was seronegative.

The sequence derives from a woman under 30 in good health. Sequenced input: PBMCs.

The CDR3 loop is CASSTGVRHQPQHF. The CDR3 DNA reads TGTGCCAGCAGTACAGGGGTTCGGCATCAGCCCCAGCATTTT. The genes are TRBV27 and TRBJ1-5; 7 nucleotides agree with TRBD1. This CDR3 region has 14 residues. Germline CDR1 reads MNHEY; CDR2 reads SMNVEV (reference sequence). V dropped 5 bases and J dropped 5; count of bases not matched to a gene: 6.